Below are 30 T cell receptor beta chains sequenced from a single sample in a study of T cell responses to AZD1222 COVID-19 vaccine. The protocol was immunoSEQ multiplex PCR, while the TCRdb copy is restricted to in-frame clones and leaves out a portion. In the table there are under 200,000 clones, about 90% of which are singletons. The specimen comprised peripheral blood, sampled 28 days after the second AZD1222 dose. The origin of the receptors is an adult who received the AZD1222 COVID-19 vaccine.

The genes are TRBV5-1 and TRBJ1-2; 8 bases map to TRBD1. The CDR3 spans 13 residues. V dropped 4 bases and J dropped 13; count of bases not matched to a gene: 12. From germline, CDR1 is SGHRS and CDR2 YFSETQ. The CDR3 bases are TGCGCCAGCAGCCAGGGACAGGCTCGCGGGAGCACCTTC. Translated: CASSQGQARGSTF.

The genes are TRBV10-1 and TRBJ2-5, with D perhaps given as TRBD1 or TRBD2 (5 bases each). This CDR3 comprises 15 residues. Germline CDR1 WNHNN, CDR2 SYGVQD (reference sequence). V was clipped by 0 bases and J by 4 bases, with 12 bases between them. CDR3 protein: CASSESMPGRETQYF. CDR3 in DNA: TGCGCCAGCAGTGAGTCGATGCCAGGGAGAGAGACCCAGTACTTC.

The rearrangement uses TRBV5-6 and TRBJ1-1; no firm D call. CDR3 length: 12 amino acids. CDR1 and CDR2 (germline): SGHDT, YYEEEE. The V end was cut by 3 bases, the J end by 5 bases, with 8 bases between. The CDR3 bases are TGTGCCAGCAGCTCAATAATAACTGAAGCTTTCTTT. Translation: CASSSIITEAFF.

The chain is built from TRBV6-5 and TRBJ1-5; D might be TRBD1 (6 bases). Trimming took 0 bases from V and 6 from J, leaving 12 bases between them. The V gene's germline CDR1 is MNHEY and CDR2 SVGAGI. The CDR3 sequence is 15 residues long. CDR3 coding DNA: TGTGCCAGCAGTTACTCTTACCGGGACATTCAGCCCCAGCATTTT. Protein sequence: CASSYSYRDIQPQHF.

The chain is built from TRBV19 and TRBJ1-5; 9 positions agree with TRBD1. The CDR3 totals 16 residues. The V gene's germline CDR1 is LNHDA and CDR2 SQIVND (reference sequence). J was trimmed by 2 bases and V by 5 bases; bases with no gene match: 7. CDR3 DNA: TGTGCCAGTAGTGTAGGGGACAGGGCCGGCAATCAGCCCCAGCATTTT. Translating gives CASSVGDRAGNQPQHF. The complete variable domain, with remaining parts taken from reference TRBV19 and TRBJ1-5, reads DGGITQSPKYLFRKEGQNVTLSCEQNLNHDAMYWYRQDPGQGLRLIYYSQIVNDFQKGDIAEGYSVSREKKESFPLTVTSAQKNPTAFYLCASSVGDRAGNQPQHFGDGTRLSIL.

The chain uses TRBV11-2 and TRBJ1-2; D is undetermined. Deletions cut 3 bases from V and 12 bases from J, with 17 bases between. Germline V gene lookup returns CDR1 SGHAT and CDR2 FQNNGV. The CDR3 runs to 13 residues. This chain's CDR3 is CASSFSPANSDTF. DNA for the CDR3: TGTGCCAGCAGCTTTAGTCCGGCAAACTCCGACACCTTC.

The chain recombines TRBV3-1 (or the pseudogene TRBV3-2) with TRBJ2-2, with D perhaps TRBD2 (5 bases). The CDR3 is 14 residues long. Between the trimmed V and J ends, which lost 5 bases and 2 bases, there was a span of 9 bases. Germline loops: CDR1 LGHDT, CDR2 YNNKEL (reference sequence). CDR3 protein: CASSFTRNTGELFF. DNA for the CDR3: TGTGCCAGCAGCTTCACTAGAAACACCGGGGAGCTGTTTTTT.

This chain uses TRBV5-4 with TRBJ2-1; 11 positions match TRBD2. Unmatched junction bases numbered 4, after V lost 3 bases and J lost 5 bases. CDR1 is SGHNT, CDR2 YYREEE, per germline (reference sequence). CDR3 length: 15 amino acids. The CDR3 DNA follows: TGTGCCAGCAGCTCTCTAGCGGGGGGAAACAATGAGCAGTTCTTC. Protein product: CASSSLAGGNNEQFF.

This clone was seen only once. V is TRBV12-5 and J is TRBJ2-3; the D is unclear. The CDR3 contains 14 residues. The germline V and J ends were trimmed by 1 base and 6 bases, with 11 bases remaining between them. The germline V gene encodes CDR1 LGHNT and CDR2 FRNRAP. The CDR3 DNA reads as TGTGCTAGTGGTTTGGACTCGTTGTGGGATACGCAGTATTTT. It yields the protein CASGLDSLWDTQYF.

This chain uses TRBV28 with TRBJ2-1, with 8 bases lining up with TRBD1. Per germline, CDR1 MDHEN and CDR2 SYDVKM. The ends lost 4 bases at V and 8 bases at J; junction bases unmatched: 4. The CDR3 totals 13 residues. The CDR3 sequence: CASSSAGGDEQFF. CDR3 sequence (DNA): TGTGCCAGCAGTTCTGCAGGGGGCGATGAGCAGTTCTTC.

V is TRBV13 and J is TRBJ2-7; D remains unclear. Trimming took 0 bases from V and 0 from J, leaving 9 bases between them. This CDR3 is built from 15 residues. In germline, CDR1 is PRHDT, CDR2 FYEKMQ (reference sequence). The CDR3 sequence: CASSLGGWTSYEQYF. The CDR3 bases are TGTGCCAGCAGCTTAGGTGGCTGGACCTCCTACGAGCAGTACTTC.

The CDR3 DNA sequence: TGTGCCAGCAGTTTCGGGCCGGGGCACCCCTACGAGCAGTACTTC. It is translated as CASSFGPGHPYEQYF. The chain uses TRBV27 and TRBJ2-7; the D call may be TRBD1 or TRBD2 (5 bases each). Germline CDR1 MNHEY, CDR2 SMNVEV (reference sequence). CDR3 size: 15 residues. The V end lost 3 bases, the J end lost 2 bases, and 14 bases lay between the germline ends.

The chain combines TRBV3-1 (or the pseudogene TRBV3-2) with TRBJ2-7; D not resolved. CDR1 and CDR2 from the germline V gene are LGHDT and YNNKEL (reference sequence). The CDR3 runs to 17 residues. Trimming took 0 bases from V and 2 from J, leaving 17 bases between them. The chain's CDR3 is CASSQDWITINPYEQYF. The CDR3 nucleotides read TGTGCCAGCAGCCAAGATTGGATCACCATTAACCCCTACGAGCAGTACTTC.

The chain combines TRBV28 with TRBJ1-2; 7 nucleotides match TRBD1. The germline CDR1 and CDR2 sequences are MDHEN and SYDVKM. This CDR3 has 16 amino acids. J was trimmed by 1 base and V by 5 bases; bases with no gene match: 10. CDR3 loop: CASSLEGAMGNYGYTF. CDR3 nucleotides: TGTGCCAGCAGTCTCGAGGGGGCCATGGGTAACTATGGCTACACCTTC.

The genes are TRBV13 and TRBJ2-7, with D hard to call. Looked up from germline, CDR1 is PRHDT and CDR2 is FYEKMQ (reference sequence). The CDR3 totals 12 residues. The V end was cut by 2 bases, the J end by 0 bases, with 2 bases between. CDR3 region: CASSLYSYEQYF. CDR3 sequence (DNA): TGTGCCAGCAGCTTATACTCCTACGAGCAGTACTTC.

CDR3 coding DNA: TGTGCCTGGAGTGTAAGCGACAGGGCGGGGGGCTACACCTTC. As protein: CAWSVSDRAGGYTF. The chain employs TRBV30 and TRBJ1-2, with 7 bases that match TRBD1. The CDR3 sequence is 14 residues long. Germline assignment: CDR1 GTSNPN and CDR2 SVGIG (reference sequence). V shed 0 bases and J 8 bases; nucleotides not matched to a gene: 9.

J is TRBJ2-7 and V is TRBV5-1, with a possible D match to TRBD1 (5 bases). CDR3 length: 15 amino acids. CDR1 is SGHRS, CDR2 YFSETQ, per germline. Trimming took off 7 bases at V and 0 bases at J, with 17 bases between the two ends. The CDR3 here is CASPTPGNVSYEQYF. The CDR3 DNA reads TGCGCCAGCCCCACCCCAGGGAACGTCTCCTACGAGCAGTACTTC.

The CDR3 coding sequence is TGTGCCAGCAGCTCCGGGACTAGCGCCTATTCCTACAATGAGCAGTTCTTC. Protein: CASSSGTSAYSYNEQFF. The chain carries TRBV5-8 and TRBJ2-1, with 10 bases fitting TRBD2. Trimming took 3 bases from V and 1 from J; bases not matched to a gene: 7. The CDR3 is 17 residues long. CDR1 and CDR2 (germline): SGHTS, YDEGEE.

This chain uses TRBV5-1 with TRBJ1-2; D is uncertain. Trimming cost V 4 bases and J 4 bases, with 11 bases left between them. Germline CDR1 reads SGHRS; CDR2 reads YFSETQ. The CDR3 covers 13 residues. The DNA for the CDR3 is TGCGCCAGCAGCCCCGGCCTCAGCTATGGCTACACCTTC. This encodes CASSPGLSYGYTF.

This chain joins TRBV6-6 and TRBJ1-1; 8 positions agree with TRBD1. CDR3 length: 14 amino acids. The germline CDR1 and CDR2 sequences are MNHNY and SVGAGI (reference sequence). With V trimmed by 6 bases and J by 1 base, 4 bases remained unmatched. CDR3 DNA: TGTGCCAGCAGCTACGACAGGGGGAACACTGAAGCTTTCTTT. This translates into CASSYDRGNTEAFF.

The rearrangement joins TRBV2 to TRBJ1-2, with a weak D call TRBD1 (5 bases). This CDR3 contains 10 residues. CDR1 is SNHLY, CDR2 FYNNEI, per germline. Trimming left V 2 bases short and J 14 bases short, with 9 bases between. The CDR3 DNA reads TGTGCCAGCAGTGAAATGGGGCCAACCTTC. Translating it yields CASSEMGPTF.

The rearrangement joins TRBV13 to TRBJ1-5; the D gene is possibly TRBD1 (6 bases). The CDR3 runs to 16 residues. Germline V CDR1 and CDR2: PRHDT, FYEKMQ (reference sequence). V lost 5 bases to trimming and J lost 0 bases, with 14 bases between them. DNA of the CDR3: TGTGCCAGCAGCCTACAGGGCCCGAATAGCAATCAGCCCCAGCATTTT. This translates into CASSLQGPNSNQPQHF.

Only one count was recorded for this clone. The rearrangement joins TRBV13 to TRBJ1-1; 7 positions match TRBD1. The CDR3 consists of 14 residues. Germline CDR1 is PRHDT and CDR2 is FYEKMQ (reference sequence). With 5 bases clipped from V and 5 bases from J, the junction kept 8 bases outside the gene matches. The CDR3 bases are TGTGCCAGCAGCCCCAACAGGGGTAGGACTGAAGCTTTCTTT. Translated, it gives CASSPNRGRTEAFF.

V is TRBV14 and J is TRBJ2-2; D gene unclear. The germline V gene has CDR1 SGHDN and CDR2 FVKESK. The ends were cut back, 0 bases at V and 1 base at J, with 6 bases in the middle. The CDR3 is 15 amino acids. CDR3 DNA sequence: TGTGCCAGCAGCCAAGAAACGGAGAACACCGGGGAGCTGTTTTTT. This sequence encodes CASSQETENTGELFF.

As to this clone: Because the CDR3's place on the DNA is in doubt, the DNA is left out and the CDR3 is given as listed by TCRdb. The chain couples TRBV27 to TRBJ2-1; the table's TRBD2 call for D was not verified on the DNA. The CDR3 extends over 14 residues, inclusive of both ends. Per the germline V gene, CDR1 is MNHEY and CDR2 is SMNVEV (reference sequence). The CDR3 sequence: CATRTVPLYNEQFF.

The table lists this clone with a count of one. The rearrangement links TRBV4-3 to TRBJ2-1; TRBD2 might be the D (6 bases). Germline values: CDR1 LGHNA, CDR2 YSLEER. V lost 1 base and J lost 1, with 17 bases in between. The CDR3 sequence is 18 residues long. DNA for the CDR3: TGCGCCAGCAGCCAAGGGCAATCCCTTAGCGGATCCTACAATGAGCAGTTCTTC. This gives the protein CASSQGQSLSGSYNEQFF.

The rearrangement links TRBV19 to TRBJ2-1; TRBD2 aligns across 10 bases. Germline lookup yields CDR1 LNHDA and CDR2 SQIVND (reference sequence). The CDR3 is made up of 14 amino acids. Losses at the gene ends were 5 bases for V and 14 bases for J; bases not matched to a gene: 12. The CDR3 region is CASSPRLAGGSEFF. In nucleotides, the CDR3 is TGTGCCAGTAGTCCCCGTTTAGCGGGAGGTTCTGAGTTCTTC.

This chain joins TRBV29-1 and TRBJ2-3, with TRBD2 matching over 10 bases. With V trimmed by 4 bases and J by 5 bases, 15 bases remained unmatched. CDR3 length: 17 amino acids. Per the germline V gene, CDR1 is SQVTM and CDR2 is ANQGSEA. CDR3 amino acids: CSVVRGLSSGRVDTQYF. The DNA of the CDR3 is TGCAGCGTTGTTAGGGGCCTCTCCAGCGGGAGGGTAGATACGCAGTATTTT.

V and J are TRBV5-6 and TRBJ2-5, with D hard to call. The CDR3 spans 14 residues. V lost 1 base, J lost 2 bases, and 9 bases lay in between. CDR1 and CDR2 from the germline V gene are SGHDT and YYEEEE. The CDR3 nucleotides are TGTGCCAGCAGCTTGAGCGAGCGACAAGAGACCCAGTACTTC. Translated: CASSLSERQETQYF.

The chain carries TRBV7-2 and TRBJ2-7; 13 bases agree with TRBD2. Trimming at V came to 4 bases and at J to 1 base, leaving 4 bases not matched to a gene. From germline, CDR1 is SGHTA and CDR2 FQGNSA. There are 16 residues in the CDR3. The CDR3 DNA reads TGTGCCAGCAGCTCCCAGACTAGCGGGGGGTCCTACGAGCAGTACTTC. This encodes CASSSQTSGGSYEQYF.